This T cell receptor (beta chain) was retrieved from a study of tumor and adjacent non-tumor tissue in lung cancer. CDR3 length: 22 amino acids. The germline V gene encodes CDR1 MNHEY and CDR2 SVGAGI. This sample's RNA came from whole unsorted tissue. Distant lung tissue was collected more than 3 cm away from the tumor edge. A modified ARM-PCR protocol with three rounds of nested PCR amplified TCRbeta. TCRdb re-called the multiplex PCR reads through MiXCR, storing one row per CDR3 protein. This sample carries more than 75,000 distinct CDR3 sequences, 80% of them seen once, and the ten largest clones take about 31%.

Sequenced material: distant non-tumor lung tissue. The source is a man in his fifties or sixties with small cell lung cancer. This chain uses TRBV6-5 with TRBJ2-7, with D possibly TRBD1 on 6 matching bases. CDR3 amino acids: CASSYPQTPHSQRDISSYGQYV. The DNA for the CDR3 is TGTGCCAGCAGTTACCCCCAAACCCCCCACTCTCAAAGGGACATCAGCTCCTACGGGCAGTACGTC.